This passage covers 26 T cell receptor beta chains from one sample sequenced in a study of blood T cell repertoires in COVID-19. TCRdb's copy holds only in-frame clones and misses some; the assay was immunoSEQ multiplex PCR. The sample holds tens of thousands of clones, approximately 90% seen once. Specimen: peripheral blood. The source of these receptors is a woman aged 50 to 65 with acute or convalescent COVID-19.

This clone was seen just once. This rearrangement joins TRBV4-3 to TRBJ2-7, with 7 bases that match TRBD1. Germline CDR1 and CDR2: LGHNA and YSLEER. V shed 0 bases, J shed 2 bases, and the junction held 4 bases outside the gene matches. CDR3 length equals 15 residues. As DNA, the CDR3 is TGCGCCAGCAGCCAAGAAGGGACAGAGCCCTACGAGCAGTACTTC. Translation gives CASSQEGTEPYEQYF.

V usage is TRBV3-1 (or the pseudogene TRBV3-2) and J usage is TRBJ1-2, with a tentative D call TRBD1 (5 bases). V lost 0 bases to trimming and J lost 0 bases, with 8 bases between them. This CDR3 contains 15 residues. CDR1 is LGHDT and CDR2 is YNNKEL in the germline V gene (reference sequence). The CDR3 bases are TGTGCCAGCAGCCAAGAATCCAGGGCTAACTATGGCTACACCTTC. It encodes CASSQESRANYGYTF.

The chain couples TRBV5-1 to TRBJ2-7; 7 nucleotides align to TRBD1. V shed 4 bases, J shed 3 bases, and the junction held 13 bases outside the gene matches. The CDR3 is made up of 16 amino acids. Per the germline V gene, CDR1 is SGHRS and CDR2 is YFSETQ. DNA for the CDR3: TGCGCCAGCAGCCTAGATTACAGGGGCCAGGGCTACGAGCAGTACTTC. Translation gives CASSLDYRGQGYEQYF.

V gene TRBV15 combines with J gene TRBJ1-5; 9 bases are shared with TRBD1. This CDR3 comprises 16 residues. The germline V gene encodes CDR1 LNHNV and CDR2 YYDKDF (reference sequence). Trimming took 5 bases from V and 3 from J; bases not matched to a gene: 8. CDR3 region: CATSLTGQGYNQPQHF. CDR3 bases: TGTGCCACCAGCCTTACGGGACAGGGATACAATCAGCCCCAGCATTTT.

This rearrangement joins TRBV6-5 to TRBJ1-1; weak D call: TRBD1 (5 bases). CDR3 length equals 16 residues. The V end was cut by 0 bases, the J end by 4 bases, with 15 bases between. Germline V gives CDR1 MNHEY, CDR2 SVGAGI. In nucleotides, the CDR3 is TGTGCCAGCAGTTACTCGGGCGGGGGGATCGGCACTGAAGCTTTCTTT. This sequence encodes CASSYSGGGIGTEAFF.

The gene calls are TRBV19 and TRBJ1-2; D is unclear. V lost 3 bases, J lost 0 bases, and 14 bases lay in between. CDR3 length: 16 residues. The germline gives CDR1 LNHDA, CDR2 SQIVND (reference sequence). Here the CDR3 reads CASSMFAGITNYGYTF. CDR3 nucleotides: TGTGCCAGTAGTATGTTTGCGGGGATTACTAACTATGGCTACACCTTC.

The chain employs TRBV7-6 and TRBJ1-1; 11 nucleotides align to TRBD1. The germline V gene encodes CDR1 SGHVS and CDR2 FNYEAQ. The J segment lost 0 bases and the V segment lost 5 bases, leaving 2 bases of the junction unmatched. CDR3 size: 15 residues. CDR3 sequence reads: CASSLGQGVNTEAFF. Here the CDR3 DNA reads TGTGCCAGCAGCCTGGGACAGGGGGTGAACACTGAAGCTTTCTTT.

The chain combines TRBV6-2 or TRBV6-3 with TRBJ2-2, with TRBD1 matching 9 bases. Germline V gives CDR1 MNHEY, CDR2 SVGEGT. Unmatched junction bases numbered 9, after V lost 6 bases and J lost 1 base. There are 17 residues in the CDR3. Here the CDR3 DNA reads TGTGCCAGCAGACCTACAGGGGGCGTGGGGAACACCGGGGAGCTGTTTTTT. It codes for CASRPTGGVGNTGELFF.

This clone was found once. This same CDR3 is encoded by further DNA sequences in the sample. The chain carries TRBV24-1 and TRBJ1-2; D gene uncertain. V was pared by 0 bases and J by 6 bases, with 7 bases between. The CDR3 covers 13 residues. CDR1 is KGHDR, CDR2 SFDVKD, per germline. This CDR3 is CATSDLSGNGYTF. Here the CDR3 DNA reads TGTGCCACCAGTGATTTGTCCGGGAATGGCTACACCTTC.

This rearrangement joins TRBV25-1 to TRBJ1-5; D uncertain. The CDR3 covers 14 residues. With 4 bases removed from V and 2 bases from J, the gap between germline ends came to 9 bases. Germline CDR1 reads MGHDK; CDR2 reads SYGVNS. CDR3 sequence reads: CASSGLTGNQPQHF. The CDR3 coding sequence is TGTGCCAGCAGTGGGTTAACAGGCAATCAGCCCCAGCATTTT.

V and J are TRBV18 and TRBJ1-1; 9 nucleotides agree with TRBD1. V lost 5 bases to trimming and J lost 10 bases; unmatched junction nucleotides: 11. Germline CDR1 KGHSH, CDR2 LQKENI. CDR3 size: 14 residues. The CDR3: CASSTNTGGKGAFF. CDR3 nucleotide sequence: TGTGCCAGCTCAACTAATACAGGGGGCAAGGGAGCTTTCTTT.

V usage is TRBV12-3 or TRBV12-4 and J usage is TRBJ1-3, with D perhaps TRBD1 (5 bases). The V end was cut by 8 bases, the J end by 1 base, with 9 bases between. This CDR3 spans 13 amino acids. In nucleotides, the CDR3 is TGTGCCAGCTCGGGACTTTCTGGAAACACCATATATTTT. Translated: CASSGLSGNTIYF.

The chain uses TRBV19 and TRBJ2-5, with unresolved D. V was shortened by 5 bases and J by 2 bases, with 12 bases between the two germline ends. Germline-derived CDR1 and CDR2 are LNHDA and SQIVND (reference sequence). The CDR3 runs to 14 residues. The CDR3 DNA follows: TGTGCCAGTAGTCCTCGGGTCACTCAAGAGACCCAGTACTTC. It is translated as CASSPRVTQETQYF.

The chain employs TRBV2 and TRBJ1-5; D is undetermined. Germline V gives CDR1 SNHLY, CDR2 FYNNEI. Trimming pared 1 base from V and 0 bases from J, leaving 4 bases between. This CDR3 is 14 amino acids long. DNA for the CDR3: TGTGCCAGCAGTGAAGTGTATAGCAATCAGCCCCAGCATTTT. Protein product: CASSEVYSNQPQHF.

The chain links TRBV4-1 to TRBJ1-5, with D perhaps matching TRBD1 (6 bases). V shed 3 bases and J shed 0 bases, with 18 bases lying between them. The CDR3 length is 18 residues. The germline CDR1 and CDR2 sequences are MGHRA and YSYEKL. As DNA, the CDR3 is TGCGCCAGCAGCCAGCCCGGGACACACCGATATAGCAATCAGCCCCAGCATTTT. Protein product: CASSQPGTHRYSNQPQHF.

The rearrangement uses TRBV28 and TRBJ1-2; 8 bases match TRBD1. This CDR3 has 13 amino acids. The V and J ends lost 2 bases and 8 bases, in that order; junction bases with no gene match: 4. Germline-derived CDR1 and CDR2 are MDHEN and SYDVKM. The CDR3 coding sequence is TGTGCCAGCAGTTTACAGGGGGCACGAGGCTACACCTTC. It specifies CASSLQGARGYTF.

The chain uses TRBV29-1 and TRBJ2-2; TRBD2 agrees at 11 bases. Looked up from germline, CDR1 is SQVTM and CDR2 is ANQGSEA. The CDR3 runs 16 residues. J was trimmed by 0 bases and V by 5 bases; bases with no gene match: 5. The chain's CDR3 is CSVSGTSGANTGELFF. Written as DNA, the CDR3 is TGCAGCGTTTCCGGGACTAGCGGAGCGAACACCGGGGAGCTGTTTTTT.

This rearrangement joins TRBV6-5 to TRBJ2-2; TRBD1 agrees at 7 bases. The CDR3 runs to 15 residues. CDR1 is MNHEY, CDR2 SVGAGI, per germline. V was pared by 2 bases and J by 3 bases, with 3 bases of the junction left unmatched. CDR3 in DNA: TGTGCCAGCAGTTACGACAGGGCTGACACCGGGGAGCTGTTTTTT. Translated, it gives CASSYDRADTGELFF.

This sequence joins TRBV6-5 and TRBJ1-2; TRBD1 agrees at 9 bases. The germline CDR1 and CDR2 sequences are MNHEY and SVGAGI. J gave up 4 bases and V 6 bases, and 9 bases lay outside the gene matches. The CDR3 consists of 15 residues. This CDR3 is CASRRTGGAGYGYTF. CDR3 sequence (DNA): TGTGCCAGCAGACGCACAGGGGGCGCCGGCTATGGCTACACCTTC.

The chain couples TRBV30 to TRBJ1-1, with 8 bases that match TRBD1. The CDR3 sequence is 14 residues long. CDR1 is GTSNPN, CDR2 SVGIG, per germline (reference sequence). V was clipped by 2 bases and J by 1 base; unmatched bases: 3. The CDR3 reads CAWSLQGGNTEAFF. The CDR3 DNA is TGTGCCTGGAGTTTACAGGGGGGGAACACTGAAGCTTTCTTT.

The chain uses TRBV6-2 or TRBV6-3 and TRBJ2-3, with D unresolved. Trimming removed 5 bases from V and 0 bases from J, with 12 bases in between. CDR1 is MNHEY, CDR2 SVGEGT, per germline. This CDR3 comprises 15 residues. CDR3 nucleotide sequence: TGTGCCAGCAGTCCCATAGGAGCTAGCACAGATACGCAGTATTTT. It is translated as CASSPIGASTDTQYF.

This clone was picked up a small number of times. The V and J genes are TRBV6-5 and TRBJ1-1; no clear D. This CDR3 is built from 13 residues. Germline CDR1 is MNHEY and CDR2 is SVGAGI. V was clipped by 6 bases and J by 2 bases, with 10 bases between them. The CDR3 spells CASRERRNTEAFF. CDR3 nucleotides: TGTGCCAGCAGGGAGAGACGTAACACTGAAGCTTTCTTT.

The chain carries TRBV29-1 and TRBJ1-2; D is ambiguous. Germline lookup yields CDR1 SQVTM and CDR2 ANQGSEA. This CDR3 contains 12 residues. V was clipped by 1 base and J by 8 bases, with 11 bases between them. For the CDR3, the DNA is TGCAGCGTTGAAGGATCTGGCGGGGGCTACACCTTC. Translating it yields CSVEGSGGGYTF.

The rearrangement links TRBV18 to TRBJ1-6; possibly TRBD1 for D (6 bases). CDR1 is KGHSH, CDR2 LQKENI, per germline. V lost 2 bases and J 7 bases, leaving 6 bases between the germline ends. The CDR3 extends over 13 amino acids. CDR3 amino acids: CASSPGGNSPLHF. The CDR3 DNA follows: TGTGCCAGCTCACCAGGGGGCAATTCACCCCTCCACTTT.

The genes are TRBV6-2 or TRBV6-3 and TRBJ1-1, with D maybe TRBD1 (6 bases). This CDR3 contains 12 residues. Trimming shortened V by 1 base and J by 7 bases, and 7 bases separated the two germline ends. CDR1 is MNHEY and CDR2 is SVGEGT in the germline V gene. This chain's CDR3 is CASSYLQGEAFF. The CDR3 DNA reads TGTGCCAGCAGTTACTTACAGGGTGAAGCTTTCTTT.

V usage is TRBV5-6 and J usage is TRBJ1-6; 10 nucleotides align to TRBD1. CDR1 and CDR2 from the germline V gene are SGHDT and YYEEEE. The CDR3 loop spans 15 amino acids. V was clipped by 0 bases and J by 9 bases; unmatched bases: 3. CDR3 protein: CASSLEGQGFSPLHF. The CDR3 region has the DNA TGTGCCAGCAGCTTGGAGGGACAGGGGTTTTCACCCCTCCACTTT.